This T cell receptor (beta chain) was documented in a study of shared clonotypes between healthy human individuals. Using immunoSEQ multiplex PCR, the repertoire was profiled, and TCRdb retains in-frame clones only, with some absent. The repertoire holds some 2,500,000 clones, roughly 93% seen once, with approximately 0.36% in the top ten. Per the germline V gene, CDR1 is SQVTM and CDR2 is ANQGSEA. The length of the CDR3 is 16 residues. V lost 7 bases to trimming and J lost 5 bases; unmatched junction nucleotides: 19. Sequences were obtained from naive CD4+ T cells from PBMCs. As to subset: CD45RA+ positively selected. V is TRBV29-1 and J is TRBJ2-5, with 7 bases identical to TRBD1. The TCR comes from a young man in good health. Some clones in this sample may be carry-over from other donors' samples. CDR3: CSAPIGGQGVRETQYF. The DNA for the CDR3 is TGCAGCGCCCCGATTGGGGGCCAGGGGGTCAGGGAGACCCAGTACTTC.